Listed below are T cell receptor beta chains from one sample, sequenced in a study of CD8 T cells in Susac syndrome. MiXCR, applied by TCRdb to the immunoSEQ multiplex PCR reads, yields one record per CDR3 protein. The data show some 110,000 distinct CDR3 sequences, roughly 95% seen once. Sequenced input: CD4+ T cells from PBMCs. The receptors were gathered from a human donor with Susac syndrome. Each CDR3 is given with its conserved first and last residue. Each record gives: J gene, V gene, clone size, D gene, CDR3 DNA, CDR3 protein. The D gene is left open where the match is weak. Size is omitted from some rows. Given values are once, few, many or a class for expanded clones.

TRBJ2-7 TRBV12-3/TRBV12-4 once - TGTGCCAGCACCGTTTCCAGGAGGTGGAATGGCGAGCAGTACTTC CASTVSRRWNGEQYF
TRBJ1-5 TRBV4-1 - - TGCGCCAGCAGCCAAGCAATCCAGGATCAGCCCCAGCATTTT CASSQAIQDQPQHF
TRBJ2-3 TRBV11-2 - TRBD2 TGTGCCAGCAGCTTAGATGGACTAGCGACAGATACGCAGTATTTT CASSLDGLATDTQYF
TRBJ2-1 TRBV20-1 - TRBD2 TGCAGTGCTAGGTTGAGTTCTAGCGGGAGTGGGGAGCAGTTCTTC CSARLSSSGSGEQFF
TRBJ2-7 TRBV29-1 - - TGCAGCGTTGGGCCCGACCGTTCCTACGAGCAGTACTTC CSVGPDRSYEQYF
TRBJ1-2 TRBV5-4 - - TGTGCCAGCAGCTTGGAGACCTATGGCTACACCTTC CASSLETYGYTF
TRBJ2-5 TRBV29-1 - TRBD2 TGCAGCGTTGGCTTGGTAGCGGGACTCCAAGAGACCCAGTACTTC CSVGLVAGLQETQYF
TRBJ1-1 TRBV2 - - TGTGCCAGCAGTGGACAGCTAGAGGGTGAAGCTTTCTTT CASSGQLEGEAFF
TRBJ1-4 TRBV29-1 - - TGCAGCGTTGAGGGCGGTAATGAAAAACTGTTTTTT CSVEGGNEKLFF
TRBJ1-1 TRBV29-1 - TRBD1 TGCAGCGCACGGGACAGCCAAAACACTGAAGCTTTCTTT CSARDSQNTEAFF
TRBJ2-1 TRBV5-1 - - TGCGCCAGCAGCTTCGGCAGCAATGAGCAGTTCTTC CASSFGSNEQFF
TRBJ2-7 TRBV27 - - TGTGCCAGCAGCCGGGACGGAGCCTACGAGCAGTACTTC CASSRDGAYEQYF
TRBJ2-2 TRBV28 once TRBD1 TGTGCCAGCAGTTTGACGGGACAGGGGGATTACACCGGGGAGCTGTTTTTT CASSLTGQGDYTGELFF
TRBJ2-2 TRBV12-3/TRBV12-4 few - TGTGCCAGCAGTTCTGGGACACCGAACACCGGGGAGCTGTTTTTT CASSSGTPNTGELFF
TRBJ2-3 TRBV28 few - TGTGCCAGCAGTTTAGCCGGGACAGATACGCAGTATTTT CASSLAGTDTQYF
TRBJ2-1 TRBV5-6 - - TGTGCCAGCAGCTTGGGTAGCTACCCCGAGGATGAGCAGTTCTTC CASSLGSYPEDEQFF
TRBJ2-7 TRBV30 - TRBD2 TGTGCCTGTTCCCGGCTAGCGGGAGTGCCCTACGAGCAGTACTTC CACSRLAGVPYEQYF
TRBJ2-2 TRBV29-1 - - TGCAGCGTGACTACGGGGGGCTGGGGGAACACCGGGGAGCTGTTTTTT CSVTTGGWGNTGELFF
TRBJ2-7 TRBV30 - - TGTGCCTGCGGGGTACTGGAGCAGTACTTC CACGVLEQYF
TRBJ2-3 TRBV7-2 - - TGTGCCAGCAGCTTCCGGGAAAGCACAGATACGCAGTATTTT CASSFRESTDTQYF
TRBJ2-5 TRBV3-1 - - TGTGCCAGCAGCCTGACAGCGGGCCAAGAGACCCAGTACTTC CASSLTAGQETQYF
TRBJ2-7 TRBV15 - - TGTGCCACCAGCAGAGATCGGGGAAGGGACGAGCAGTACTTC CATSRDRGRDEQYF
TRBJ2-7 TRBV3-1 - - TGTGCCAGCAGCCAGCAGACAGTTCCCCACGAGCAGTACTTC CASSQQTVPHEQYF
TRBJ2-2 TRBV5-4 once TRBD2 TGTGCCAGCACGAAGGGACTAGCGTCCGGGGAGCTGTTTTTT CASTKGLASGELFF
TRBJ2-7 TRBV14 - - TGTGCCAGCAGCCAAGATCGAGGTTACGAGCAGTACTTC CASSQDRGYEQYF
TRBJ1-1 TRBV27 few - TGTGCCAGCAGTTACAGGGAGAACACTGAAGCTTTCTTT CASSYRENTEAFF
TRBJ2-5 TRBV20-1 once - TGCAGTGCTAGAGATCTGGCATCATCCCAAGAGACCCAGTACTTC CSARDLASSQETQYF
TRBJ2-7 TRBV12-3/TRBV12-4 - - TGTGCCAGCAGTTACGGGGACAACGAGCAGTACTTC CASSYGDNEQYF
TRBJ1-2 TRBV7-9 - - TGTGCCAGCAGCCCCAGCCCCAACTATGGCTACACCTTC CASSPSPNYGYTF
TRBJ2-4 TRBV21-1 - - TGTGCCAGCAGTCCAGAGACAGCAGCCAAAAACATTCAGTACTTC CASSPETAAKNIQYF
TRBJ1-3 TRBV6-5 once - TGTGCCAGCAGTTACTCGAGTCCGGACTCTGGAAACACCATATATTTT CASSYSSPDSGNTIYF
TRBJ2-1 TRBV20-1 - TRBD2 TGCAGTGCTACCGGACTAGCGGGAACCTCCTACAATGAGCAGTTCTTC CSATGLAGTSYNEQFF
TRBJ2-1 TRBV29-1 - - TGCAGCGCCAGGGCCTTGAATGAGCAGTTCTTC CSARALNEQFF
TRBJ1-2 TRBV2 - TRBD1 TGTGCCAGCAGTCGCGGGACAGGGGAAGGCTACACCTTC CASSRGTGEGYTF
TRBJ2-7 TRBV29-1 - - TGCAGCGTTGGGGACCTTTACGAGCAGTACTTC CSVGDLYEQYF
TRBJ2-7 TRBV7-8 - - TGTGCCAGCAGCCCAGCGGAACCTACCTACGAGCAGTACTTC CASSPAEPTYEQYF
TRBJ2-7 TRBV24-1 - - TGTGCCACCAGTGATTCCGAGAGGCTGCCGGGACTTGACGAGCAGTACTTC CATSDSERLPGLDEQYF
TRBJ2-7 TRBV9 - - TGTGCCAGCAACCGAGGCGGGGGCCCCTACGAGCAGTACTTC CASNRGGGPYEQYF
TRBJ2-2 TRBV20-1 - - TGCAGTGCTAGAGATAGACTCTACACCGGGGAGCTGTTTTTT CSARDRLYTGELFF
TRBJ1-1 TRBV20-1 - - TGCAGTGCTAGAGCACCTTGGGAGAACACTGAAGCTTTCTTT CSARAPWENTEAFF
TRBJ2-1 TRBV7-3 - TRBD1 TGTGCCAGCAGCTTAAACGGACAGGGGCATGAGCAGTTCTTC CASSLNGQGHEQFF
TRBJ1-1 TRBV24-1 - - TGTGCCACCAGTACCATCTGGGGGCTGAACACTGAAGCTTTCTTT CATSTIWGLNTEAFF
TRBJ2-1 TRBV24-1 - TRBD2 TGTGCCACCAGTGTAGGAACTAGCGGCCCTCGGGAGCAGTTCTTC CATSVGTSGPREQFF